This record covers a single T cell receptor beta chain. Its cognate antigen is unknown. V dropped 3 bases and J dropped 7 bases, with 19 bases sitting between them. Germline V gene data show CDR1 as GTSNPN and CDR2 as SVGIG (reference sequence). The CDR3 is made up of 16 amino acids. Patients with uncontrolled infections, other autoimmune diseases, pregnancy or lactation were excluded. The entry originates in a study of T cells in Graves' hyperthyroidism and ophthalmopathy. Study results and limitations: In blood, most of the thyroid clonotypes expanded above 0.001 were also present.

RNA transcripts served as the template for amplifying TCR beta CDR3 regions. The HTBI primer set drove a first-round RT-PCR of the TCR CDR3. From the multiplex PCR reads, TCRdb called clonotypes with MiXCR, one entry per CDR3 protein. The sample has roughly 500,000 distinct CDR3 sequences, around 22% seen once. The chain uses TRBV30 and TRBJ1-6; weak D call: TRBD1 (6 bases). The receptor's source is a woman aged 25 to 39 with Graves' ophthalmopathy. Sequencing input: blood. The CDR3 nucleotides are TGTGCCTGGAGGGGACCAACAGGGCTAGGGAATTCACCCCTCCACTTT. It is translated as CAWRGPTGLGNSPLHF.